The clone carrying this TCR beta chain was seen a few times. Study processing details: The assay estimated nucleated cells by amplifying reference gene primers. Sequencing was performed with immunoSEQ multiplex PCR; in TCRdb, only in-frame clones are kept and a portion is missing. V, J and clone size are taken as reported in that table, and D and trimming were inferred from the DNA itself. Among about 98,000 clones listed, over 70% were seen once. The data derive from a study of blood T cell repertoires in COVID-19. Study as a whole: Acute and convalescent COVID-19 samples came from the United States, Italy and Spain.

V trimming: 3 bases; J trimming: 2 bases; junction bases outside the gene matches: 9. This CDR3 is built from 17 residues. Germline V gives CDR1 KGHSH, CDR2 LQKENI. The rearrangement joins TRBV18 to TRBJ2-1; 8 bases fit TRBD2. The origin of this receptor is a woman at least 80 years old with acute or convalescent COVID-19. The sample comprised peripheral blood. DNA of the CDR3: TGTGCCAGCTCACCGAGCTCGGGGGGGAGCGCCTACAATGAGCAGTTCTTC. This translates into CASSPSSGGSAYNEQFF.